Below are 30 T cell receptor beta chains sequenced from a single sample in a study of radiotherapy plus CTLA-4 blockade in lung cancer. Data came from immunoSEQ multiplex PCR; TCRdb stores just in-frame clones and leaves some out. The profile shows fewer than 100,000 clones, under 85% of them singletons. The material sequenced was peripheral blood, taken from a patient treated with radiotherapy plus ipilimumab. The receptor source for this set is a human donor with non-small cell lung cancer who had stable disease on radiotherapy plus ipilimumab.

This chain links TRBV7-9 with TRBJ1-5; 8 bases map to TRBD1. There are 16 residues in the CDR3. Germline V gene lookup returns CDR1 SEHNR and CDR2 FQNEAQ (reference sequence). The trim removed 1 base at V and 5 bases at J, leaving 7 bases unmatched. The CDR3 is CASSLGGRGLDQPQHF. The CDR3, as DNA: TGTGCCAGCAGCTTAGGCGGCAGGGGGCTTGATCAGCCCCAGCATTTT.

This clone has more than one count but fewer than ten. The genes are TRBV4-1 and TRBJ2-7; perhaps TRBD1 as D (6 bases). The CDR3 is 13 residues long. Germline V gives CDR1 MGHRA, CDR2 YSYEKL. V lost 5 bases, J lost 3 bases, and 11 bases lay in between. Here the CDR3 reads CASSSRGGYEQYF. CDR3 sequence (DNA): TGCGCCAGCAGCTCCCGAGGGGGCTACGAGCAGTACTTC.

CDR3 DNA: TGTGCCAGCTCACCACGACGGGCTACCCGAGGGTACTCACCCCTCCACTTT. Amino acid sequence: CASSPRRATRGYSPLHF. The V call is TRBV18, the J call TRBJ1-6; D not certain. V was pared by 1 base and J by 10 bases, with 20 bases between. CDR1 is KGHSH and CDR2 is LQKENI in the germline V gene. This CDR3 is 17 amino acids long.

This clone was seen only a few times. The rearrangement joins TRBV5-5 to TRBJ1-3; D gene unclear. Trimming removed 3 bases at V and 14 bases at J, with 12 bases between. The germline CDR1 and CDR2 sequences are SGHKS and YYEKEE (reference sequence). The CDR3 loop spans 11 amino acids. The CDR3 coding sequence is TGTGCCAGCAGCTGGAACCGGGAGCTATATTTT. It is translated as CASSWNRELYF. Together with reference TRBV5-5 and TRBJ1-3, the CDR3 gives the full variable domain: DAGVTQSPTHLIKTRGQQVTLRCSPISGHKSVSWYQQVLGQGPQFIFQYYEKEERGRGNFPDRFSARQFPNYSSELNVNALLLGDSALYLCASSWNRELYFGEGSWLTVV.

The chain recombines TRBV29-1 with TRBJ1-3, with TRBD1 as a possible D gene (5 bases). Germline V CDR1 and CDR2: SQVTM, ANQGSEA. The V gene lost 0 bases and the J gene lost 5 bases, with 11 bases spanning the gap. The CDR3 loop spans 14 amino acids. CDR3 nucleotides: TGCAGCGTTGAAGATCTTCAGGGACGAAACACCATATATTTT. As protein: CSVEDLQGRNTIYF. Variable domain in full (rest from reference TRBV29-1 and TRBJ1-3): SAVISQKPSRDICQRGTSLTIQCQVDSQVTMMFWYRQQPGQSLTLIATANQGSEATYESGFVIDKFPISRPNLTFSTLTVSNMSPEDSSIYLCSVEDLQGRNTIYFGEGSWLTVV.

CDR3 residues: CSVEDLLSGGTAFF. The CDR3 DNA reads as TGCAGCGTTGAAGATCTTCTTTCGGGGGGAACGGCTTTCTTT. The rearrangement links TRBV29-1 to TRBJ1-1; D may be TRBD1 (5 bases). The germline V and J ends were trimmed by 0 bases and 11 bases, with 19 bases remaining between them. The germline gives CDR1 SQVTM, CDR2 ANQGSEA. The CDR3 consists of 14 residues.

Comment on this clone: The junction does not match germline at one end; this may be a read error. The gene calls are TRBV4-2 and TRBJ1-3; maybe TRBD1 (6 bases). The CDR3 runs to 12 residues. In germline, CDR1 is LGHNA, CDR2 YNFKEQ. The CDR3 protein is CASSQPGTSLHF. CDR3 in DNA: TGTGCCAGCAGCCAACCTGGGACAAGCCTACATTTT.

This clone was picked up one time. The chain links TRBV7-2 to TRBJ1-2, with 7 bases matching TRBD1. J was trimmed by 4 bases and V by 5 bases; bases with no gene match: 10. Germline values: CDR1 SGHTA, CDR2 FQGNSA. The CDR3 has 15 amino acids. CDR3 DNA sequence: TGTGCCAGCAGCGCCGGGACAGTTTTCAGCTATGGCTACACCTTC. Protein sequence: CASSAGTVFSYGYTF.

This chain connects TRBV6-1 to TRBJ1-1, with 9 bases fitting TRBD1. CDR1 MNHNS and CDR2 SASEGT come from the germline V gene. V was clipped by 5 bases and J by 4 bases; unmatched bases: 8. This CDR3 is built from 15 residues. CDR3 sequence reads: CASSPRDREATEAFF. DNA of the CDR3: TGTGCCAGCAGTCCGAGGGACAGGGAGGCCACTGAAGCTTTCTTT.

The V call is TRBV7-6, the J call TRBJ2-2; possibly TRBD2 for D (6 bases). Germline CDR1 and CDR2: SGHVS and FNYEAQ. The CDR3 has 16 residues. Trimming left V 5 bases short and J 1 base short, with 14 bases between. CDR3 coding DNA: TGTGCCAGCAGCGCCCCCGGGACTCAGAACACCGGGGAGCTGTTTTTT. Translating gives CASSAPGTQNTGELFF.

The chain recombines TRBV28 with TRBJ2-7; D not resolved. The CDR3 sequence is 11 residues long. Germline loops: CDR1 MDHEN, CDR2 SYDVKM. V was clipped by 4 bases and J by 4 bases, with 5 bases between them. This CDR3 is CASSWGYEQYF. The CDR3 region has the DNA TGTGCCAGCAGTTGGGGTTACGAGCAGTACTTC.

The CDR3 DNA reads TGTGCTAGTGGTTTGACAGGGAACACTGAAGCTTTCTTT. It encodes CASGLTGNTEAFF. The gene calls are TRBV12-5 and TRBJ1-1; possible D gene TRBD1, 5 bases. Deletions cut 2 bases from V and 1 base from J, with 5 bases between. There are 13 residues in the CDR3. Germline CDR1 and CDR2: LGHNT and FRNRAP.

The chain is built from TRBV5-8 and TRBJ2-1, with TRBD2 matching 10 bases. CDR3 length: 15 amino acids. The germline V gene encodes CDR1 SGHTS and CDR2 YDEGEE. The ends lost 5 bases at V and 4 bases at J; junction bases unmatched: 6. CDR3 nucleotides: TGTGCCAGCAGGCCAGCGGGAGGGCAATACAATGAGCAGTTCTTC. Its protein is CASRPAGGQYNEQFF.

V gene TRBV18 combines with J gene TRBJ1-4, with a tentative D call TRBD1 (5 bases). There are 16 residues in the CDR3. Trimming took 1 base from V and 4 from J, leaving 13 bases between them. The germline CDR1 and CDR2 sequences are KGHSH and LQKENI. The CDR3 bases are TGTGCCAGCTCACCACAACGGACACGGAATAATGAAAAACTGTTTTTT. Its translation is CASSPQRTRNNEKLFF.

The chain joins TRBV15 to TRBJ1-3; D perhaps matches TRBD1 (6 bases). Germline CDR1 is LNHNV and CDR2 is YYDKDF (reference sequence). V lost 0 bases and J lost 4, with 13 bases in between. This CDR3 has 16 residues. CDR3 sequence reads: CATSRDNRVAGNTIYF. DNA of the CDR3: TGTGCCACCAGCAGAGATAACAGGGTTGCGGGAAACACCATATATTTT.

This chain links TRBV5-1 with TRBJ1-1, with 11 positions matching TRBD1. The CDR3 covers 13 residues. V dropped 8 bases and J dropped 5; count of bases not matched to a gene: 5. Germline lookup yields CDR1 SGHRS and CDR2 YFSETQ. The CDR3 region has the DNA TGCGCCAGTTCGGGACAGGGGGGAACTGAAGCTTTCTTT. Protein sequence: CASSGQGGTEAFF. Based on the CDR3 plus reference TRBV5-1 and TRBJ1-1, the full variable domain is KAGVTQTPRYLIKTRGQQVTLSCSPISGHRSVSWYQQTPGQGLQFLFEYFSETQRNKGNFPGRFSGRQFSNSRSEMNVSTLELGDSALYLCASSGQGGTEAFFGQGTRLTVV.

This clone has just a few counts. The chain is built from TRBV2 and TRBJ2-7; a weak D match, TRBD1 (6 bases). Trimming took off 0 bases at V and 0 bases at J, with 18 bases between the two ends. Germline CDR1 and CDR2: SNHLY and FYNNEI. The CDR3 runs 18 residues. CDR3 in amino acids: CASSEAGWVEQGSYEQYF. As DNA, the CDR3 is TGTGCCAGCAGTGAAGCGGGGTGGGTGGAACAGGGCTCCTACGAGCAGTACTTC.

This sequence joins TRBV30 and TRBJ2-7; D is perhaps TRBD2 (5 bases). Between the trimmed V and J ends, which lost 0 bases and 2 bases, there was a span of 11 bases. CDR1 is GTSNPN, CDR2 SVGIG, per germline (reference sequence). The CDR3 totals 14 residues. Here the CDR3 DNA reads TGTGCCTGGAGTGTAAAGCGGATGCCCTACGAGCAGTACTTC. Translating it yields CAWSVKRMPYEQYF.

The chain carries TRBV27 and TRBJ2-5; tentatively, D is TRBD2 (5 bases). The V end lost 4 bases, the J end lost 2 bases, and 11 bases lay between the germline ends. Germline V gene lookup returns CDR1 MNHEY and CDR2 SMNVEV (reference sequence). This CDR3 region has 14 residues. Here the CDR3 DNA reads TGTGCCAGCAGTTCCGGGATGCTTCAAGAGACCCAGTACTTC. Protein product: CASSSGMLQETQYF.

This CDR3 is CASSLDPQGNAYEQYF. The CDR3 nucleotides read TGCGCCAGCAGCTTGGATCCCCAGGGAAACGCCTACGAGCAGTACTTC. J is TRBJ2-7 and V is TRBV5-1; weak D call: TRBD1 (5 bases). The V end lost 0 bases, the J end lost 2 bases, and 15 bases lay between the germline ends. Germline V gene sequence: CDR1 SGHRS, CDR2 YFSETQ. The CDR3 covers 16 residues.

V and J are TRBV5-4 and TRBJ2-5; 15 positions match TRBD2. The CDR3 is 18 amino acids. V was pared by 3 bases and J by 2 bases, with 8 bases of the junction left unmatched. CDR1 SGHNT and CDR2 YYREEE come from the germline V gene (reference sequence). For the CDR3, the DNA is TGTGCCAGCAGCTCGAAACTGGGGACTAGCGGGAGGCAAGAGACCCAGTACTTC. As protein: CASSSKLGTSGRQETQYF.

The rearrangement joins TRBV7-2 to TRBJ1-6; D gene unclear. Germline CDR1 is SGHTA and CDR2 is FQGNSA. Trimming stripped 1 base from V and 7 bases from J, with 8 bases between. The CDR3 is 14 residues long. DNA of the CDR3: TGTGCCAGCAGCTTAGGCGTCATGAATTCACCCCTCCACTTT. It codes for CASSLGVMNSPLHF.

The sample holds a few counts of this clone. The chain couples TRBV15 to TRBJ1-5; TRBD1 matches at 7 bases. The CDR3 totals 20 residues. Trimming at V came to 1 base and at J to 4 bases, leaving 19 bases not matched to a gene. Germline loops: CDR1 LNHNV, CDR2 YYDKDF (reference sequence). This CDR3 reads CATSRVLLQLGAGGNQPQHF. The CDR3 DNA reads TGTGCCACCAGCAGAGTGTTACTTCAACTTGGTGCAGGGGGAAATCAGCCCCAGCATTTT.

The chain recombines TRBV7-3 with TRBJ1-1; the match to TRBD1 covers 10 bases. The CDR3 is 15 amino acids. The ends lost 5 bases at V and 1 base at J; junction bases unmatched: 4. The V gene's germline CDR1 is SGHTA and CDR2 FQGTGA. The CDR3 here is CASSRGQGRNTEAFF. The CDR3 DNA sequence: TGTGCCAGCAGCCGGGGACAGGGGAGGAACACTGAAGCTTTCTTT.

This clone was detected once. The chain employs TRBV18 and TRBJ2-5; the D gene could be TRBD1 or TRBD2 (5 bases each). V was shortened by 3 bases and J by 5 bases, with 16 bases between the two germline ends. The CDR3 runs 15 residues. Germline CDR1 KGHSH, CDR2 LQKENI. The CDR3: CASSPGPSPPETQYF. The CDR3 coding sequence is TGTGCCAGCTCACCGGGACCCTCCCCTCCCGAGACCCAGTACTTC.

The chain has TRBV6-1 and TRBJ2-7; 7 positions match TRBD2. This CDR3 has 14 residues. CDR1 is MNHNS, CDR2 SASEGT, per germline. V lost 3 bases to trimming and J lost 3 bases; unmatched junction nucleotides: 5. DNA of the CDR3: TGTGCCAGCAGTGAGACTAGCAGACGCTACGAGCAGTACTTC. Amino acid sequence: CASSETSRRYEQYF.

The rearrangement joins TRBV18 to TRBJ2-7; D assignment may be TRBD1 or TRBD2 (6 bases each). The CDR3 is 16 residues long. The V gene lost 2 bases and the J gene lost 3 bases, with 17 bases spanning the gap. Germline V gene lookup returns CDR1 KGHSH and CDR2 LQKENI. The CDR3 region has the DNA TGTGCCAGCTCACCATTGGCATGGGGGGCGGTCTACGAGCAGTACTTC. It specifies CASSPLAWGAVYEQYF.

This chain links TRBV10-2 with TRBJ2-1; TRBD1 agrees at 8 bases. CDR3 length: 15 amino acids. Germline assignment: CDR1 WSHSY and CDR2 SAAADI. After removal of 2 bases from V and 9 bases from J, the junction contained 9 bases not matched to a gene. The CDR3 protein is CASSEGTGVSPEQFF. CDR3 nucleotides: TGCGCCAGCAGTGAGGGGACAGGTGTATCACCTGAGCAGTTCTTC.

This rearrangement joins TRBV7-9 to TRBJ2-1; TRBD1 matches 10 bases. V trimming: 5 bases; J trimming: 4 bases; junction bases outside the gene matches: 8. The CDR3 sequence is 16 residues long. Germline lookup yields CDR1 SEHNR and CDR2 FQNEAQ (reference sequence). CDR3 nucleotides: TGTGCCAGCAGCCCCCGGGACAGGGGTTTATACAATGAGCAGTTCTTC. Protein product: CASSPRDRGLYNEQFF.

V usage is TRBV10-2 and J usage is TRBJ2-1; the match to TRBD2 covers 7 bases. V was pared by 8 bases and J by 8 bases, with 3 bases of the junction left unmatched. There are 11 residues in the CDR3. Germline V gene data show CDR1 as WSHSY and CDR2 as SAAADI. The CDR3 protein is CASWGGDEQFF. The CDR3 DNA sequence: TGCGCCAGCTGGGGAGGGGATGAGCAGTTCTTC.